This T cell receptor (beta chain) was documented in a study of blood T cell repertoires in COVID-19. Study at large: PBMCs, B-cell-depleted T cells, or T cells were the source of the cDNA or gDNA that made up the material.

Original handling: Amplified reference gene primers provided the basis for estimating nucleated cell counts. Data came from immunoSEQ multiplex PCR; TCRdb stores just in-frame clones and leaves some out. V, J and clone size reflect that table, while D and trimming were determined from the DNA. The table has about 290,000 clones, 85% to 90% seen once. With respect to this clone: Germline is not matched at one junction end, which may reflect a read error.

The sequence was collected from a man in his forties with acute or convalescent COVID-19. The sequencing sample was made of peripheral blood.

For the CDR3, the DNA is TGTGCCAGCAGGAGGGGACAGGGGCGCGGTAGTCACTTC. Amino acid sequence: CASRRGQGRGSHF. The rearrangement links TRBV2 to TRBJ2-7, with 10 nucleotides matching TRBD1. Germline lookup yields CDR1 SNHLY and CDR2 FYNNEI. This CDR3 has 13 residues.